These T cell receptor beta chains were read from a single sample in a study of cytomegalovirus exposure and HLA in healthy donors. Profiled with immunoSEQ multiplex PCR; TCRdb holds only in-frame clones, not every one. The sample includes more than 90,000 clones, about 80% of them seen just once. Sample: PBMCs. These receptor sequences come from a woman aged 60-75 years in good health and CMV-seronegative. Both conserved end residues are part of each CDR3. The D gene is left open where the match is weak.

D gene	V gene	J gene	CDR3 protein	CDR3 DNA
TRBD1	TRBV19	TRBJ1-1	CASSTPGGAEAFF	TGTGCCAGTAGTACCCCAGGGGGCGCGGAAGCTTTCTTT
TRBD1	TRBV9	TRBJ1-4	CASSGTGGSGEKLFF	TGTGCCAGCAGCGGGACAGGGGGCTCGGGAGAAAAACTGTTTTTT
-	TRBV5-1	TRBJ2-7	CASSPAGASYEQYF	TGCGCCAGCAGCCCAGCGGGTGCCTCCTACGAGCAGTACTTC
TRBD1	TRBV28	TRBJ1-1	CASSSPATGVNTEAFF	TGTGCCAGCAGTTCCCCCGCTACAGGGGTCAACACTGAAGCTTTCTTT
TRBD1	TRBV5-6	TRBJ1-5	CASTDSGGVQPQHF	TGTGCCAGCACCGACTCAGGGGGCGTTCAGCCCCAGCATTTT
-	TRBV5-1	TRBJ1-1	CASSPGTGHTEAFF	TGCGCCAGCAGCCCGGGAACAGGGCACACTGAAGCTTTCTTT
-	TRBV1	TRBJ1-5	CTSSQVGDQPQHF	TGCACCAGCAGCCAAGTCGGGGATCAGCCCCAGCATTTT
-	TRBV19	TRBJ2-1	CASSGDTYNEQFF	TGTGCCAGTAGTGGGGACACCTACAATGAGCAGTTCTTC
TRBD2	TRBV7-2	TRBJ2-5	CASSLERLAVQETQYF	TGTGCCAGCAGCTTAGAGAGACTAGCGGTACAAGAGACCCAGTACTTC
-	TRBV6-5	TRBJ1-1	CASSYNGRDTEAFF	TGTGCCAGCAGTTATAATGGAAGGGACACTGAAGCCTTCTTT
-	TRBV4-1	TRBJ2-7	CASSHLASASSYEQYF	TGCGCCAGCAGCCACCTGGCTAGCGCCAGCTCCTACGAGCAGTACTTC